This T cell receptor (beta chain) is drawn from a study of control samples from healthy donors and cancer patients. V lost 0 bases and J 0 bases, leaving 1 base between the germline ends. In germline, CDR1 is SGHRS, CDR2 YFSETQ. This CDR3 comprises 13 residues. Sequencing was performed with immunoSEQ multiplex PCR; in TCRdb, only in-frame clones are kept and a portion is missing. This sample carries about 73,000 clones, roughly nine tenths of them seen once, and the ten largest clones take 3.5% to 4%. Concerning this clone itself: This sample includes further DNA sequences coding for the same CDR3.

This TCR was recovered from a woman aged 50 to 60 in good health. This chain joins TRBV5-1 and TRBJ1-5; D is uncertain. The sample taken for sequencing was blood. CDR3 loop: CASSLGSNQPQHF. The CDR3 bases are TGCGCCAGCAGCTTGGGTAGCAATCAGCCCCAGCATTTT.